This record covers a single T cell receptor beta chain. Its antigen is not known. V was shortened by 0 bases and J by 2 bases, with 15 bases between the two germline ends. Per germline, CDR1 SGHRS and CDR2 YFSETQ. The CDR3 sequence is 16 residues long. This sample stems from a study of cytomegalovirus exposure and HLA in healthy donors. PCR employed 60 Vbeta and 13 Jbeta primers. Generated by immunoSEQ multiplex PCR, the TCRdb table keeps only in-frame clones and is missing some. The sample includes 100,000 to 150,000 clones, 72% of them seen just once. The study, taken as a whole, reports: Follow-up analysis later connected one missense variant in DCLRE1C with trimming of TCR beta V- and J-genes.

The origin of this receptor is a man between 25 and 39 years old in good health and CMV-seronegative. The source material was PBMCs. The chain links TRBV5-1 to TRBJ2-7; D gene uncertain. CDR3: CASSLASGSPTYEQYF. DNA for the CDR3: TGCGCCAGCAGCTTGGCCTCAGGCAGTCCTACCTACGAGCAGTACTTC.